This TCR beta chain came from a study of T cell repertoires in cytomegalovirus infection. About the study: From public TCR beta signatures came an indication of both CMV infection and matching HLA type. General study results and limits: HLA-C-restricted CMV-specific TCR beta clonotypes were dominant in the ex vivo response. Cumulative public TCR beta family frequency identified CMV carriers with the relevant HLA.

TCRdb ran MiXCR on the reads and lists one entry per CDR3 protein. The sample contains about 130,000 distinct CDR3 sequences, roughly a quarter of which appear only once. A remark on this clonotype: The antigen remains unidentified. This may come from a read error, since a much larger clone is one base off.

This CDR3 is built from 15 residues. Germline lookup yields CDR1 SGHVS and CDR2 FQNEAQ. The chain recombines TRBV7-8 with TRBJ1-2, with 9 bases matching TRBD1. Sequencing was carried out using PBMCs, sequenced either directly or after in vitro stimulation (not recorded which). This receptor was obtained from a human donor in good health (CMV status not recorded). Some clones in this sample may be carry-over from other donors' samples. CDR3 amino acids: CTSSLRRTGDYGYTF. The CDR3 DNA sequence: TGTACCAGCAGCTTAAGGAGGACAGGGGACTATGGCTACACCTTC.